This T cell receptor beta chain was identified during a study of shared clonotypes between healthy human individuals. Study-level findings and limits: Investigators expected sequencing depth to affect clonotype sharing among donors. The donor pool, a small one, limited the genetic and exposure-history diversity represented. Estimated richness was generally greater in naive than memory subsets.

Germline lookup yields CDR1 SGHTA and CDR2 FQGNSA. V shed 1 base and J shed 6 bases, with 22 bases lying between them. There are 17 residues in the CDR3. Details on this clone: Its antigen remains unknown.

Replicate PCRs from sorted subsets contained approximately 200 ng DNA, which is around 30,000 T cell genomes. Profiled with immunoSEQ multiplex PCR; TCRdb holds only in-frame clones, not every one. The sample shows millions of clones, approximately 95% of them seen only once. Sequenced input: naive CD4+ T cells from PBMCs. Subset indicated: CD45RA+ positively selected. This receptor was obtained from a man between 18 and 29 years old in good health. Some clones in this sample may be carry-over from other donors' samples. This chain uses TRBV7-2 with TRBJ2-7; D ambiguous. The CDR3 sequence: CASSLGGRRPVTSEQYF. Here the CDR3 DNA reads TGTGCCAGCAGCTTAGGAGGTCGTCGGCCGGTCACGAGCGAGCAGTACTTC.